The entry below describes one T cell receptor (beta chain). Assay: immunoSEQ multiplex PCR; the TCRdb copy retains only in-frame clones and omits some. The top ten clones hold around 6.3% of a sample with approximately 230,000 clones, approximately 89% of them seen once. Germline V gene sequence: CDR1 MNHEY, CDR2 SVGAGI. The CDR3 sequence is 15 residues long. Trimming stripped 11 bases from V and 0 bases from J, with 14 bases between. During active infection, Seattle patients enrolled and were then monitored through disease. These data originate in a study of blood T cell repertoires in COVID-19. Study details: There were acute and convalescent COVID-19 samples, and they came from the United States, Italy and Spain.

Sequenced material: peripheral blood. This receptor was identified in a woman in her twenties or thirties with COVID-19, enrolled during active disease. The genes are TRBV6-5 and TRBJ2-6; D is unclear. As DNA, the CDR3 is TGTGCCTGTTCCCAGGTTAACTCTGGGGCCAACGTCCTGACTTTC. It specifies CACSQVNSGANVLTF.